The rows below give T cell receptor beta chains drawn from one sample of a study of T cells in Graves' hyperthyroidism and ophthalmopathy. TCRdb recomputed calls from the multiplex PCR reads with MiXCR, one row per CDR3 protein. The table has roughly 130,000 distinct CDR3 sequences, over 20% seen once. The specimen was blood. These receptors originate from a woman aged 45-65 years with Graves' hyperthyroidism that later progressed to Graves' ophthalmopathy. The CDR3 runs from the conserved cysteine through the conserved F or W. The D gene is left open where the match is weak. Some rows have no size entry. The others give once, few or many, or a class for an expanded clone.

V	D	size	J	CDR3	DNA
TRBV7-3	TRBD1	-	TRBJ1-5	CASSSGTGQQPQHF	TGTGCCAGCAGCTCCGGGACAGGGCAACAGCCCCAGCATTTT
TRBV3-1	TRBD2	few	TRBJ2-7	CASGTSGRSHEQYF	TGTGCCTCCGGGACTAGCGGGAGGAGCCACGAGCAGTACTTC
TRBV20-1	-	many	TRBJ1-5	CSAHQPQHF	TGCAGTGCCCATCAGCCCCAGCATTTT
TRBV4-2	TRBD2	-	TRBJ2-1	CASSQAAGVGYNEQFF	TGTGCCAGCAGCCAAGCAGCGGGAGTGGGCTACAATGAGCAGTTCTTC
TRBV28	-	many	TRBJ2-7	CASSGTGGDYEQYF	TGTGCCAGCAGTGGTACAGGGGGGGACTACGAGCAGTACTTC
TRBV19	TRBD2	few	TRBJ2-1	CASTTTSGYNEQFF	TGTGCCAGTACGACGACTAGCGGCTACAATGAGCAGTTCTTC
TRBV5-6	TRBD1	-	TRBJ1-5	CASSLRVGTGNQPQHF	TGTGCCAGCAGCTTGAGAGTCGGGACAGGGAATCAGCCCCAGCATTTT
TRBV2	TRBD1	many	TRBJ1-2	CASHKDRANYGYTF	TGTGCCAGCCATAAAGACAGGGCTAACTATGGCTACACCTTC
TRBV6-1	-	-	TRBJ2-7	CASSYDGTYEQYF	TGTGCCAGCAGTTATGACGGGACTTACGAGCAGTACTTC
TRBV30	-	-	TRBJ1-2	CAWSVQVNYGYTF	TGTGCCTGGAGTGTGCAGGTTAACTATGGCTACACCTTC
TRBV3-1	TRBD1	many	TRBJ1-2	CASSHAGQGTRGYTF	TGTGCCAGCAGCCATGCGGGACAGGGGACTCGTGGCTACACCTTC
TRBV20-1	-	-	TRBJ2-3	CSAERSGFTDTQYF	TGCAGTGCTGAGAGGTCGGGGTTCACAGATACGCAGTATTTT
TRBV27	-	few	TRBJ2-1	CASSSPPYNEQFF	TGTGCCAGCAGTTCCCCTCCCTACAATGAGCAGTTCTTC
TRBV12-3/TRBV12-4	TRBD2	many	TRBJ2-2	CASSLALLLAESNTGELFF	TGTGCCAGCAGTTTAGCGCTACTACTAGCGGAGTCGAACACCGGGGAGCTGTTTTTT
TRBV6-2/TRBV6-3	TRBD1	many	TRBJ2-1	CASSYSSQGAYNEQFF	TGTGCCAGCAGTTACTCGAGCCAGGGGGCATACAATGAGCAGTTCTTC
TRBV12-3/TRBV12-4	TRBD1	many	TRBJ2-2	CASSMGQPTGELFF	TGTGCCAGCAGTATGGGACAGCCCACCGGGGAGCTGTTTTTT
TRBV7-2	TRBD2	few	TRBJ2-1	CASSLGVAGGPLF	TGTGCCAGCAGCTTAGGCGTAGCGGGAGGGCCACTCTTC
TRBV24-1	TRBD1	many	TRBJ1-1	CATSDSGTGSMNTEAFF	TGTGCCACCAGTGATTCCGGGACAGGGAGCATGAACACTGAAGCTTTCTTT
TRBV20-1	TRBD2	many	TRBJ2-5	CSALLATQETQYF	TGCAGTGCTCTACTAGCGACCCAAGAGACCCAGTACTTC
TRBV12-3/TRBV12-4	TRBD1	many	TRBJ1-5	CASSWGTGVQPQHF	TGTGCCAGCAGTTGGGGGACAGGGGTCCAGCCCCAGCATTTT
TRBV2	TRBD2	many	TRBJ2-1	CASMASGRWYEQFF	TGTGCCAGCATGGCTAGCGGGAGATGGTATGAGCAGTTCTTC
TRBV28	-	-	TRBJ2-7	CASRPETVQYEQYF	TGTGCCAGCAGGCCCGAGACAGTACAATACGAGCAGTACTTC
TRBV5-8	TRBD1	many	TRBJ1-2	CASSLGQVRYGYTF	TGTGCCAGCAGCCTCGGACAGGTTCGATATGGCTACACCTTC
TRBV2	TRBD1	many	TRBJ2-7	CASSDRVSYEQYF	TGTGCCAGCAGCGACAGGGTCTCCTACGAGCAGTACTTC